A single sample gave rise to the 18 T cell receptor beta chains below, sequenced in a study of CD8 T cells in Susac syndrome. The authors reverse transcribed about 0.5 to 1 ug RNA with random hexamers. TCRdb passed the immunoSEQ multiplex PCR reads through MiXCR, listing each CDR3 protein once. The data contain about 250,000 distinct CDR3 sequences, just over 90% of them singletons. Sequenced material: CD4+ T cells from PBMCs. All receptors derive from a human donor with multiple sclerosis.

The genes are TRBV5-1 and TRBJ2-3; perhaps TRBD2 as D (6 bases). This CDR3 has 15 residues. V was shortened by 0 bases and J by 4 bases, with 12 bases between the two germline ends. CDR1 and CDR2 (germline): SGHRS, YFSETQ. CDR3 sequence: CASSLAGEASDTQYF. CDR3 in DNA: TGCGCCAGCAGCTTGGCGGGAGAGGCGTCAGATACGCAGTATTTT.

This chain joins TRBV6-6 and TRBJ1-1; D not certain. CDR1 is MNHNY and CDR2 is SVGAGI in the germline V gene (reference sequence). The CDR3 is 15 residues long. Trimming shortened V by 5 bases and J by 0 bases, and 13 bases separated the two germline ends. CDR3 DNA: TGTGCCAGCAGTCGAGAGCAAACCATGAACACTGAAGCTTTCTTT. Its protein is CASSREQTMNTEAFF.

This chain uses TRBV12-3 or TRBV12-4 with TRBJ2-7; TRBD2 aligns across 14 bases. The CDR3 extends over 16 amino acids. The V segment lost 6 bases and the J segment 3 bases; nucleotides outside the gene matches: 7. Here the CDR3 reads CASRSTGTSGGYEQYF. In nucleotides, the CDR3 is TGTGCCAGCAGGTCCACCGGGACTAGCGGGGGCTACGAGCAGTACTTC.

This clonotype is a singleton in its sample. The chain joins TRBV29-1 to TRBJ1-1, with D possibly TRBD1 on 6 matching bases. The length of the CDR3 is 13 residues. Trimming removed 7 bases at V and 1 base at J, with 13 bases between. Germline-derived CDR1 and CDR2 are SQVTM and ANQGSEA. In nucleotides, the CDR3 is TGCAGCGGACGGACAGCAACGAACACTGAAGCTTTCTTT. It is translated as CSGRTATNTEAFF.

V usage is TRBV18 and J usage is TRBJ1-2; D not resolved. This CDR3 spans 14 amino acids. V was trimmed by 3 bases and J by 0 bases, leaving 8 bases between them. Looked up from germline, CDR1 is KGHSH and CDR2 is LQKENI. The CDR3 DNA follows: TGTGCCAGCTCACCTCTCATTTCTAACTATGGCTACACCTTC. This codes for CASSPLISNYGYTF.

The chain's CDR3 is CASSSLDRTHEQYV. CDR3 nucleotide sequence: TGTGCCAGTAGCTCTTTGGACAGGACTCACGAGCAGTACGTC. The chain links TRBV19 to TRBJ2-7, with 7 bases matching TRBD1. CDR1 LNHDA and CDR2 SQIVND come from the germline V gene (reference sequence). Trimming at V came to 6 bases and at J to 5 bases, leaving 10 bases not matched to a gene. CDR3 length equals 14 residues.

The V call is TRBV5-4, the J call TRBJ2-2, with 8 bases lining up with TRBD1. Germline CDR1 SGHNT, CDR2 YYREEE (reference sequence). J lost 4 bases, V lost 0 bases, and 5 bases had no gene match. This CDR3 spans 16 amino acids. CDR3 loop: CASSLGTGSGTGELFF. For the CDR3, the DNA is TGTGCCAGCAGCTTGGGGACAGGGTCGGGCACCGGGGAGCTGTTTTTT.

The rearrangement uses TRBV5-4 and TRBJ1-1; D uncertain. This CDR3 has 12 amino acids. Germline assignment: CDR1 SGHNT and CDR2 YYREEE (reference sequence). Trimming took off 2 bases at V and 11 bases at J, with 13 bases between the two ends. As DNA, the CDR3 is TGTGCCAGCAGCTTCCCTGGGATAGGGGCTTTCTTT. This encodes CASSFPGIGAFF.

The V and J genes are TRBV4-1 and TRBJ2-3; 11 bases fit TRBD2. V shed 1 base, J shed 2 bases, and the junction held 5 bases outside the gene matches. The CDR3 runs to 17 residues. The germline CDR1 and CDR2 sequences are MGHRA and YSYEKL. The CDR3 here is CASSQVAGGPLTDTQYF. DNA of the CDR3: TGCGCCAGCAGCCAAGTAGCGGGAGGGCCGCTCACAGATACGCAGTATTTT.

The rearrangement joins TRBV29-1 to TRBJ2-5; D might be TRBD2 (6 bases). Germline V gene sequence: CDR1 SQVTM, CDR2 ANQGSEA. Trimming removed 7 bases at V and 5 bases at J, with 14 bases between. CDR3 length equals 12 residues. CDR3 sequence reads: CSAGTSGETQYF. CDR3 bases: TGCAGCGCTGGGACTTCGGGGGAGACCCAGTACTTC.

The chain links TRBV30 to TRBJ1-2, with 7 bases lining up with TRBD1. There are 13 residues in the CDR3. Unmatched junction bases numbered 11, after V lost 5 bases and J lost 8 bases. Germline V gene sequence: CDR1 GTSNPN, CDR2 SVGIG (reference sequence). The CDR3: CAWDKQGIRGYTF. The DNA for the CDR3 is TGTGCCTGGGATAAACAGGGGATTCGGGGCTACACCTTC.

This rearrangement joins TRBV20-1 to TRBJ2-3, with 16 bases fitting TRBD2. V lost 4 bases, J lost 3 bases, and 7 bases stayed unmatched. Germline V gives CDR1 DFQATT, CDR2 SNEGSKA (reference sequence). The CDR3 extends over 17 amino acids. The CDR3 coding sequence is TGCAGTGCTACTACGGGACTAGCGGGGGGGCGAACAGATACGCAGTATTTT. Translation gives CSATTGLAGGRTDTQYF.

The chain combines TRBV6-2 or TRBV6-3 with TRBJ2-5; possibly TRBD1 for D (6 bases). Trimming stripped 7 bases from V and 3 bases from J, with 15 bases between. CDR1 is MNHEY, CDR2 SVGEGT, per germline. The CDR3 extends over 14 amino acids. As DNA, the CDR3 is TGTGCCAGCACTGTAGATGGACAGAAAGAGACCCAGTACTTC. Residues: CASTVDGQKETQYF.

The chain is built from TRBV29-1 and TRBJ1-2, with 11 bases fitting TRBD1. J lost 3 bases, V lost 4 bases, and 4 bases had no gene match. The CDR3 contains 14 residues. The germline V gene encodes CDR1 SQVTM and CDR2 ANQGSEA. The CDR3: CSVGGQGADYGYTF. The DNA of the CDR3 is TGCAGCGTTGGAGGACAGGGGGCAGACTATGGCTACACCTTC. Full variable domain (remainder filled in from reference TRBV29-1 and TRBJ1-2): SAVISQKPSRDICQRGTSLTIQCQVDSQVTMMFWYRQQPGQSLTLIATANQGSEATYESGFVIDKFPISRPNLTFSTLTVSNMSPEDSSIYLCSVGGQGADYGYTFGSGTRLTVV.

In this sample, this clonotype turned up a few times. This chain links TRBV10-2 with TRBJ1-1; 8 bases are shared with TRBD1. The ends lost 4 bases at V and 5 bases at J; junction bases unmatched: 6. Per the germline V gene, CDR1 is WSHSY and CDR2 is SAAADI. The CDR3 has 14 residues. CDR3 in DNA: TGCGCCAGCAGTGGGCAGGGGGCTCTGACTGAAGCTTTCTTT. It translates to CASSGQGALTEAFF.

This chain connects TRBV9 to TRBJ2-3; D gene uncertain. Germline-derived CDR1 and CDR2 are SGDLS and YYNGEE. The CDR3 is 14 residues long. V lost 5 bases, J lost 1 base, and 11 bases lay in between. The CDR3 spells CASSAPGRTDTQYF. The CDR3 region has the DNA TGTGCCAGCAGTGCTCCCGGGCGCACAGATACGCAGTATTTT.

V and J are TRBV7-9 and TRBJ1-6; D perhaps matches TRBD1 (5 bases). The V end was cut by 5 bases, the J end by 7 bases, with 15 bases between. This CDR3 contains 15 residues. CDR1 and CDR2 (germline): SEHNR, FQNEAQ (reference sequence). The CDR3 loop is CASSPSGARNSPLHF. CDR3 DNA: TGTGCCAGCAGCCCCTCCGGGGCGAGGAATTCACCCCTCCACTTT.

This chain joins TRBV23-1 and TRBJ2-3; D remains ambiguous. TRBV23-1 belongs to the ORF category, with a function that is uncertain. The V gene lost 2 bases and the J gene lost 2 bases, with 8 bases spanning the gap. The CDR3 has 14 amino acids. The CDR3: CASSQTRSTDTQYF. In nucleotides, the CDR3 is TGCGCCAGCAGTCAAACCAGGTCCACAGATACGCAGTATTTT.